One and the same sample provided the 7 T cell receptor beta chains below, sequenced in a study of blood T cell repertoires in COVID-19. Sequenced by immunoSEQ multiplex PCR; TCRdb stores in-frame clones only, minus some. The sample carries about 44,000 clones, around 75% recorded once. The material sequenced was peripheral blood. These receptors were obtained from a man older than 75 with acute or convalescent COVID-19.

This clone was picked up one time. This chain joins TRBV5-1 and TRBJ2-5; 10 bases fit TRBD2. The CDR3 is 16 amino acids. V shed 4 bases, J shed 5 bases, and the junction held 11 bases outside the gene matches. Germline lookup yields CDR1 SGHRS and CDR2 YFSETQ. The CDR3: CASSPQASGSGETQYF. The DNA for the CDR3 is TGCGCCAGCAGCCCCCAGGCTAGCGGGAGCGGGGAGACCCAGTACTTC.

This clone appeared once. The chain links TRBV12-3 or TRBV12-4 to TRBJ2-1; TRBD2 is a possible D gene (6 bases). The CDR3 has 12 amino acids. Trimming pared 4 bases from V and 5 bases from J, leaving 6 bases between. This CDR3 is CASSWTNNEQFF. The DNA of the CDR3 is TGTGCCAGCAGTTGGACTAACAATGAGCAGTTCTTC.

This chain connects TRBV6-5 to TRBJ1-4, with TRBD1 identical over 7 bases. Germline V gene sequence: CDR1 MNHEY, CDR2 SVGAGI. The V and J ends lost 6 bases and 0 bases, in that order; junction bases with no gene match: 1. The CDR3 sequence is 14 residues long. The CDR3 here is CASRQGATNEKLFF. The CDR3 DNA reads TGTGCCAGCAGGCAGGGGGCAACTAATGAAAAACTGTTTTTT.

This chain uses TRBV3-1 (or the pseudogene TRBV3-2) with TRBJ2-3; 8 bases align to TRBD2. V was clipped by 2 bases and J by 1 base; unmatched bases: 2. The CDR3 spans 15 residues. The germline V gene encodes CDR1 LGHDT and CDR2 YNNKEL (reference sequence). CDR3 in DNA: TGTGCCAGCAGCCAACGTAGCGGGGGCACAGATACGCAGTATTTT. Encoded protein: CASSQRSGGTDTQYF.

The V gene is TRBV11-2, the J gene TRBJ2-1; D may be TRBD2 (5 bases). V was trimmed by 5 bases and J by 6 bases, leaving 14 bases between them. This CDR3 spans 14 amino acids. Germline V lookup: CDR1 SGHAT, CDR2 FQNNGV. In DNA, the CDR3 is TGTGCCAGCAGCCCTACTAGAAACGGCAATGAGCAGTTCTTC. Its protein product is CASSPTRNGNEQFF.

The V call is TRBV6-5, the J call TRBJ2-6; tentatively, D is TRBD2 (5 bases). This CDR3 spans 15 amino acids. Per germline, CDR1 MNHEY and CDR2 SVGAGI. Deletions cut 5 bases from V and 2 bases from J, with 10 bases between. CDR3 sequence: CASSPPEAGANVLTF. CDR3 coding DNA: TGTGCCAGCAGTCCGCCGGAGGCTGGGGCCAACGTCCTGACTTTC.

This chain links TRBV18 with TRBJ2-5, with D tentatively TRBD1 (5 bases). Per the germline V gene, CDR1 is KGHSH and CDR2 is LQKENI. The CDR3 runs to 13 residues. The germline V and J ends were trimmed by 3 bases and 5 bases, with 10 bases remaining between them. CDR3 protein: CASSPGHGETQYF. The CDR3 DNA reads TGTGCCAGCTCACCGGGGCATGGCGAGACCCAGTACTTC.